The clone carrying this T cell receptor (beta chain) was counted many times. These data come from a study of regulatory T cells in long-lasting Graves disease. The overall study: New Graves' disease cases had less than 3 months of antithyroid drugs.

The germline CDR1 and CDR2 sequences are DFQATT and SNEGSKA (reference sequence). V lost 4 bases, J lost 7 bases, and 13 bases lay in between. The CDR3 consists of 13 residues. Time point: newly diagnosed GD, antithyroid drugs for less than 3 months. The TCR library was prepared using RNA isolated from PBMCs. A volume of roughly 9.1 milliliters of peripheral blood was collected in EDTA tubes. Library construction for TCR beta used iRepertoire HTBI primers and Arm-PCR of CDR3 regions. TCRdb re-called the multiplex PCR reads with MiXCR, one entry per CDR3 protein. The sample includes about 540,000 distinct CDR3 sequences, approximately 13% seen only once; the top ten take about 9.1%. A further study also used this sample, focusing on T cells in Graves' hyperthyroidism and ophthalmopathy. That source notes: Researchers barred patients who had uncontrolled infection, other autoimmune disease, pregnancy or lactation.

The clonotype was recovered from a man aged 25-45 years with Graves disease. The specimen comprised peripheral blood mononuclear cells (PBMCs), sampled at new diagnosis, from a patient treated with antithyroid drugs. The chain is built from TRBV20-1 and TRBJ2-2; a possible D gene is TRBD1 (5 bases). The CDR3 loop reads CSATSPGFGELFF. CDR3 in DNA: TGCAGTGCTACGTCGCCAGGGTTCGGGGAGCTGTTTTTT.